This TCR beta chain was profiled in a study of cytomegalovirus exposure and HLA in healthy donors. Whole-study results and caveats: Rare TCR sequences dominated, though some public TCRs recurred in many donors.

This clone appeared a single time. Antigen specificity is unknown. The trim removed 5 bases at V and 6 bases at J, leaving 12 bases unmatched. The CDR3 spans 15 residues. Germline assignment: CDR1 MNHEY and CDR2 SMNVEV (reference sequence). PCR was performed using 60 Vbeta and 13 Jbeta primers. The data were produced by immunoSEQ multiplex PCR, yet TCRdb's version contains in-frame clones alone and is incomplete. This sample has approximately 200,000 clones, with approximately 84% found just once. This TCR was sampled from a boy under 18 in good health and CMV-seronegative. Sequenced: PBMCs. This rearrangement joins TRBV27 to TRBJ1-1; TRBD1 matches 7 bases. CDR3 nucleotides: TGTGCCAGCAGTACGCAGGGACAGAGGGAGCCTGAAGCTTTCTTT. Its translation: CASSTQGQREPEAFF.